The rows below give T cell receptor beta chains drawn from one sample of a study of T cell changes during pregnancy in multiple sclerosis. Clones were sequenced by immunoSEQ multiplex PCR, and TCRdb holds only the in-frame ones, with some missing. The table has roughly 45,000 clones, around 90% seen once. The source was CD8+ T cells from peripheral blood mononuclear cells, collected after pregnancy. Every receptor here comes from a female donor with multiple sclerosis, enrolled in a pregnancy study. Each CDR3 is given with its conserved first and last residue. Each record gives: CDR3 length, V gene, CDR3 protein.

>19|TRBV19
CASPLLGLAGPVRRNEQFF
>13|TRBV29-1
CSARRPGGYEQYF
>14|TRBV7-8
CASSLRLGLYEQYF
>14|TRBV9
CASSVGGFTYEQYF
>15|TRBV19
CASSIGGPSSYEQYF
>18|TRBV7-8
CASSLAGTSGGINNEQFF
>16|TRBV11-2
CASSSGTGRSGNTIYF
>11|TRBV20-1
CSTTWDFGYTF
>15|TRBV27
CASSVTSGRANEQFF
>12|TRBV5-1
CASSLPDYGYTF
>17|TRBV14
CASSQDFLEGDNTEAFF
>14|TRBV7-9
CASTSFTENYGYTF
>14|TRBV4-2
CASSQGGGNYEQYF
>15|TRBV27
CASSSGTAISYEQYF
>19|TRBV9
CASTPSGGLAGGLGETQYF
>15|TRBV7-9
CASSFLGGPEGGYTF
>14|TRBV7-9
CASSFEGRGLHDTF
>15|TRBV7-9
CASSSDRGLKETQYF
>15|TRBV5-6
CASSWGTGIDDGYTF
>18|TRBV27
CASTPTPGHALGADTQYF
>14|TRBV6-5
CASSYDRGLFGYTF
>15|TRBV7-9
CASSLYGGSRDTQYF
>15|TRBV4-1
CASSHGTTYTGELFF
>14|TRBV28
CASSTSGTGVGYTF
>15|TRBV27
CASSYNGDSANEQFF
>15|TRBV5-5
CASSPDRPPNYGYTF
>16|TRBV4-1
CASSQEQVTGSYEQYF
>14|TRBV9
CASSTPDGEETQYF
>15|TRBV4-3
CASSQDLGGRTEAFF
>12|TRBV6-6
CASSQQGYEQYF
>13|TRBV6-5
CAIRSSSYNEQFF
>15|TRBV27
CASSRGLADPYEQYF
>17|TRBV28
CASSLGQGRPSTYEQYF
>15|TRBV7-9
CASSLGSVHYNEQFF
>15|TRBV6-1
CASSEGVARFNEQFF
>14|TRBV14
CASSSTGGIYGYTF
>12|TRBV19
CASSTEGDEQFF
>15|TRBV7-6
CASSRAGVSTDTQYF
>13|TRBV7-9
CASSIGQVEKLFF
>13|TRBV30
CAWTPGRGEKLFF
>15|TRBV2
CASSEALGRGYGYTF
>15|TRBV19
CASSIASGGANEQFF
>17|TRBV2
CASSEARDRGPNNEQFF
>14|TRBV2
CAVQGAGAHNEQFF
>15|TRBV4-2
CASSQTSGGPYEQYF
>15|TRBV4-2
CASSQDRGLNYEQYF
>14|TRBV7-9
CASSPRTGGEEAFF
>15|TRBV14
CASSQRDRGRNIQYF
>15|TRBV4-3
CASSQAPGVNTEAFF
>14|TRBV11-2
CASSSSGGGDGYTF
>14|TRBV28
CASTEASSGNTIYF
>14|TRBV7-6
CASSLADRGDEQYF
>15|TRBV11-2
CASSHPGGQNTEAFF
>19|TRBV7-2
CASSLVRDVPIGVSDEQYF
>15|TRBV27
CASSSWDSLNEKLFF
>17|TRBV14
CASSQDAGSGTRWGYTF